The sequence of this T cell receptor (beta chain) was determined in a study of cytomegalovirus exposure and HLA in healthy donors. About the study: Sequencing of about 179 million T cells in an earlier analysis found 120 million or so unique TCR beta sequences.

The CDR3 runs to 15 residues. CDR1 is SGDLS and CDR2 is YYNGEE in the germline V gene. The V end lost 0 bases, the J end lost 3 bases, and 12 bases lay between the germline ends. This clone was seen a handful of times. Its antigen is currently unknown. Whole-study results and caveats: Reports showed the classifier diagnosing cytomegalovirus status with high specificity and sensitivity. TCR beta chains numbering some 150 were designated cytomegalovirus-associated. Researchers left out some V segments, among them TRBV6-2 and TRBV6-3, as indistinguishable.

PCR was performed using 60 Vbeta and 13 Jbeta primers. Sequencing was performed with immunoSEQ multiplex PCR; in TCRdb, only in-frame clones are kept and a portion is missing. Of about 170,000 clones listed, over 80% are singletons. Sequenced: PBMCs. This TCR came from a boy between 2 and 10 years old in good health and CMV-seronegative. This sequence joins TRBV9 and TRBJ1-2, with D unresolved. The CDR3 region is CASSVAAGPYYGYTF. CDR3 bases: TGTGCCAGCAGCGTAGCGGCAGGCCCCTACTATGGCTACACCTTC.